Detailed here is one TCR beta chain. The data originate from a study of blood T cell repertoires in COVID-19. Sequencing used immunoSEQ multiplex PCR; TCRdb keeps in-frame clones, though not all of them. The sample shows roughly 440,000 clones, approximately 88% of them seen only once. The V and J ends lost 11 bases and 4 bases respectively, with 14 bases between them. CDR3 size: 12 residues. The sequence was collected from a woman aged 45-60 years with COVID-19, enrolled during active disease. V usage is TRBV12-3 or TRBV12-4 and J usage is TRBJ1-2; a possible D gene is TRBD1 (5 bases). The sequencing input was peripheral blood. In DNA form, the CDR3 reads TGTGCCGCTGGCAGGGTGAGCTATGGCTACACCTTC. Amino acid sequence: CAAGRVSYGYTF.